This T cell receptor beta chain appears in the sequencing data of a study of graft-versus-host responses after intestinal transplantation. Study-wide context: Multivisceral, liver-intestinal, or isolated intestinal transplants were given to recipients. All recipients got anti-thymocyte globulin induction, then tacrolimus and steroids for around three years.

Overall study findings and caveats: Peak GvH clone levels in circulation were associated with early post-transplant HvG declines. Detection of GvH clones occurred in recipient marrow, and some had their first appearance in ileum or blood.

Trimming took 11 bases from V and 8 from J; bases not matched to a gene: 11. This CDR3 comprises 12 residues. The germline CDR1 and CDR2 sequences are MDHEN and SYDVKM. The repertoire was sequenced with immunoSEQ multiplex PCR; TCRdb's copy has only in-frame clones and lacks some. The repertoire includes some 46,000 clones, about 93% of them detected once, and about 5.5% sits in the top ten. For this clone: Its antigen is not identified.

V is TRBV28 and J is TRBJ1-2; TRBD1 matches at 7 bases. The clonotype comes from a human patient who received an intestinal transplant, so some T cells may come from the graft donor. Sample: PBMCs, taken about 790 days after a first intestinal transplant, on the day of a second. Here the CDR3 reads CAGSTGVGGYTF. CDR3 nucleotides: TGTGCCGGATCTACAGGGGTTGGGGGCTACACCTTC.